Sequencing of this T cell receptor (beta chain) was carried out in a study of PD-1 blockade in mismatch repair-deficient tumors. Produced via immunoSEQ multiplex PCR; TCRdb's table is partial and in-frame only. The sample gives some 84,000 clones, 81% of which show up once; around 2.7% is in the top ten. All patients were mismatch repair deficient, assessed by either PCR or immunohistochemistry. CDR1 LNHDA and CDR2 SQIVND come from the germline V gene (reference sequence). Between the trimmed V and J ends, which lost 7 bases and 2 bases, there was a span of 14 bases. This CDR3 spans 14 amino acids. The sample in question was peripheral blood, obtained 12 weeks after starting pembrolizumab. This clonotype was sampled from an adult with mismatch repair-deficient cancer. The chain employs TRBV19 and TRBJ1-1, with unresolved D. CDR3: CASTPRWDNTEAFF. The CDR3 coding sequence is TGTGCCAGTACCCCAAGGTGGGATAACACTGAAGCTTTCTTT.